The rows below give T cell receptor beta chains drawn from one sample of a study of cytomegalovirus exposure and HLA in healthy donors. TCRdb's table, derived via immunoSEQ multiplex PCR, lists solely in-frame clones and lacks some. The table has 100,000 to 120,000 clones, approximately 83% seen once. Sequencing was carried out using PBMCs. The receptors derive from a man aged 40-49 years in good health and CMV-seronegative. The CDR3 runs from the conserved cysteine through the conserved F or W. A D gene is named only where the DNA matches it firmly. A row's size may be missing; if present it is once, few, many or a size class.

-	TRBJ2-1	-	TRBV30	TGTGCCTGGAGCGCGACTGAGAATGAGCAGTTCTTC	CAWSATENEQFF
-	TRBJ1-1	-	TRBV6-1	TGTGCCAGCAACCCCGAGGCGGGGATTAACACTGAAGCTTTCTTT	CASNPEAGINTEAFF
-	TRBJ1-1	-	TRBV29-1	TGCAGCGTTGTTCAGGGCTCTGAAGCTTTCTTT	CSVVQGSEAFF
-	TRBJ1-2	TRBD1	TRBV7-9	TGTGCCAGCAGCCGAGGGGGACAGGCTTATGGCTACACCTTC	CASSRGGQAYGYTF
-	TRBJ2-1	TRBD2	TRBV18	TGTGCCAGCTCACCACCTAGCGGGGCCTACAATGAGCAGTTCTTC	CASSPPSGAYNEQFF
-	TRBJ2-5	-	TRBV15	TGTGCCACCAGCTTAAGGGGAGAGACCCAGTACTTC	CATSLRGETQYF
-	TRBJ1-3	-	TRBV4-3	TGCGCCAGCAGCCAGGGGAATATCGGGGCTGGAAACACCATATATTTT	CASSQGNIGAGNTIYF
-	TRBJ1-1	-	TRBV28	TGTGCCAGCAGCCCAGCCGGCCTTCAGGGATCCACTGAAGCTTTCTTT	CASSPAGLQGSTEAFF
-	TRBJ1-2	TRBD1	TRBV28	TGTGCCATAACCGGGACAGGGAAATTCTATGGCTACACCTTC	CAITGTGKFYGYTF
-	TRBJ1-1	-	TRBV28	TGTGCCAGCAGTTTAGCACAGAACACTGAAGCTTTCTTT	CASSLAQNTEAFF
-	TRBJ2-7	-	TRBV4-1	TGCGCCAGCAGCCAAGGAGGTGGCGGTGGCTACGAGCAGTACTTC	CASSQGGGGGYEQYF
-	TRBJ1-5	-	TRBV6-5	TGTGCCACCAAACGGGGCGGGGATCAGCCCCAGCATTTT	CATKRGGDQPQHF
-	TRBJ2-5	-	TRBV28	TGTGCCAGCAGTGCCCCAGGGCGAGAGACCCAGTACTTC	CASSAPGRETQYF
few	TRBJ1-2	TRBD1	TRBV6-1	TGTGCCAGCCTTCCCACCGGGACAGGGGCTGGCTACACCTTC	CASLPTGTGAGYTF
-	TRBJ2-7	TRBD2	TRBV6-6	TGTGCCAGCAGTCCCGGGAGGTTTGGCGAGCAGTACTTC	CASSPGRFGEQYF
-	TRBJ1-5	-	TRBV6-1	TGTGCCAGCAGTGATAACAGGGGCAATCAGCCCCAGCATTTT	CASSDNRGNQPQHF
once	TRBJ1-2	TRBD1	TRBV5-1	TGCGCCAGCAGCTTGGAGGGGGCGAGCGGCTACACCTTC	CASSLEGASGYTF
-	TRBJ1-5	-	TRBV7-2	TGTGCCAGCAGCTTCAGGGCCGATCAGCCCCAGCATTTT	CASSFRADQPQHF
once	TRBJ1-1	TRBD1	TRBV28	TGTGCCAGCAGTGGTGCTTGGACAGGGACTTTGACTTTCTTT	CASSGAWTGTLTFF
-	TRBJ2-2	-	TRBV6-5	TGTGCCAGCAGTTACGGGACTCCCACTATCACCGGGGAGCTGTTTTTT	CASSYGTPTITGELFF
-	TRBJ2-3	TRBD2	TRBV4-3	TGCGCCAGCAGCCAGGCTAGCGGGTTACCAAGGCAGGCAGATACGCAGTATTTT	CASSQASGLPRQADTQYF
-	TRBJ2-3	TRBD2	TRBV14	TGTGCCAGCAGCCAAGTCGGGGGGAGGCGAGATACGCAGTATTTT	CASSQVGGRRDTQYF
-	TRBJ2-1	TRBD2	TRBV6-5	TGTGCCAGCAGTAAAACTAGCGTCCGGAATGAGCAGTTCTTC	CASSKTSVRNEQFF
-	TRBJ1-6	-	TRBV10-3	TGTGCCATCAGTGAGTTAAAGGGGACTGGCTCACCCCTCCACTTT	CAISELKGTGSPLHF
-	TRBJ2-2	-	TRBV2	TGTGCCAGCAGTGAGGTGAACATCCGGAGTGGCACCGGGGAGCTGTTTTTT	CASSEVNIRSGTGELFF
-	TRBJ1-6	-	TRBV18	TGTGCCAGCTCCCCCACCAGCCCGGGGGGTTCACCCCTCCACTTT	CASSPTSPGGSPLHF
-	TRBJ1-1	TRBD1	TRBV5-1	TGCGCCAGCGCAGGGGGGAACACTGAAGCTTTCTTT	CASAGGNTEAFF
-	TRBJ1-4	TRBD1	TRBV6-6	TGTGCCAGCAGTCGACCGGGACAGGGTCGGGAAAAACTGTTTTTT	CASSRPGQGREKLFF
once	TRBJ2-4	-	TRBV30	TGTGCCTGGAGTCCAGGCGGGGCAAACATTCAGTACTTC	CAWSPGGANIQYF